This passage covers 15 T cell receptor beta chains from one sample sequenced in a study of beta chain features in type 1 diabetes. Expressed TCRB transcripts were sequenced because the isolated RNA had all been reverse transcribed beforehand. Clones were read by immunoSEQ multiplex PCR, and TCRdb kept only the in-frame ones, dropping some. The sample holds hundreds of thousands of clones, roughly 11% seen once. Sequencing input: naive CD4+ T cells from blood. The receptors come from a woman under 30 in good health.

The rearrangement links TRBV6-5 to TRBJ2-1; D possibly matches TRBD1 or TRBD2 (5 bases each). Germline CDR1 and CDR2: MNHEY and SVGAGI. The CDR3 loop spans 14 amino acids. Trimming removed 6 bases from V and 4 bases from J, with 13 bases in between. The CDR3, as DNA: TGTGCCAGCAGGCCGGGACGACGGTACAATGAGCAGTTCTTC. Translated, it gives CASRPGRRYNEQFF.

The chain couples TRBV30 to TRBJ2-7, with a tentative D call TRBD1 (5 bases). Germline V gene sequence: CDR1 GTSNPN, CDR2 SVGIG (reference sequence). The CDR3 spans 12 residues. Trimming took off 3 bases at V and 2 bases at J, with 8 bases between the two ends. Here the CDR3 DNA reads TGTGCCTGGAGAATAGGGGCCTACGAGCAGTACTTC. Translating gives CAWRIGAYEQYF. The whole variable domain, filled in from reference TRBV30 and TRBJ2-7, reads SQTIHQWPATLVQPVGSPLSLECTVEGTSNPNLYWYRQAAGRGLQLLFYSVGIGQISSEVPQNLSASRPQDRQFILSSKKLLLSDSGFYLCAWRIGAYEQYFGPGTRLTVT.

This clone occurred a few times. The chain is built from TRBV7-9 and TRBJ2-2, with D possibly matching TRBD2 (7 bases). V dropped 2 bases and J dropped 4 bases, with 14 bases sitting between them. Germline CDR1 is SEHNR and CDR2 is FQNEAQ (reference sequence). The CDR3 loop spans 16 amino acids. The CDR3 sequence: CASSLWGGRGTGELFF. The CDR3 coding sequence is TGTGCCAGCAGCTTATGGGGGGGCCGAGGCACCGGGGAGCTGTTTTTT.

This clone was found a few times. The V gene is TRBV7-3, the J gene TRBJ1-5, with a weak D call TRBD1 (5 bases). With 4 bases removed from V and 4 bases from J, the gap between germline ends came to 11 bases. CDR3 length equals 14 residues. Germline lookup yields CDR1 SGHTA and CDR2 FQGTGA. CDR3 sequence (DNA): TGTGCCAGCAGCTCCTCTGGGGGGAATCAGCCCCAGCATTTT. Translation gives CASSSSGGNQPQHF.

The chain carries TRBV14 and TRBJ1-1; 7 bases map to TRBD1. Per germline, CDR1 SGHDN and CDR2 FVKESK. The length of the CDR3 is 13 residues. J gave up 4 bases and V 6 bases, and 5 bases lay outside the gene matches. The CDR3 nucleotides are TGTGCCAGCAGGTTCGCAGGGGGCACTGAAGCTTTCTTT. Translating it yields CASRFAGGTEAFF.

This clone was seen repeatedly, ten times or more. The V and J genes are TRBV7-9 and TRBJ2-5; the D gene is possibly TRBD2 (6 bases). Trimming shortened V by 2 bases and J by 3 bases, and 10 bases separated the two germline ends. This CDR3 is 14 amino acids long. Germline V lookup: CDR1 SEHNR, CDR2 FQNEAQ (reference sequence). CDR3 protein: CASSLLGTEETQYF. The DNA for the CDR3 is TGTGCCAGCAGCTTACTCGGGACTGAAGAGACCCAGTACTTC. Full variable domain (missing parts from reference TRBV7-9 and TRBJ2-5): DTGVSQNPRHKITKRGQNVTFRCDPISEHNRLYWYRQTLGQGPEFLTYFQNEAQLEKSRLLSDRFSAERPKGSFSTLEIQRTEQGDSAMYLCASSLLGTEETQYFGPGTRLLVL.

V and J are TRBV13 and TRBJ2-3, with TRBD2 matching over 9 bases. Unmatched junction bases numbered 6, after V lost 4 bases and J lost 4 bases. CDR1 PRHDT and CDR2 FYEKMQ come from the germline V gene (reference sequence). The length of the CDR3 is 15 residues. This CDR3 is CASSSSIAGADTQYF. The DNA of the CDR3 is TGTGCCAGCAGCTCATCCATAGCGGGAGCAGATACGCAGTATTTT.

In nucleotides, the CDR3 is TGTGCCAGTAGTCGCATTCTGAATGGCTACACCTTC. Protein sequence: CASSRILNGYTF. The genes are TRBV19 and TRBJ1-2; the D is unclear. The CDR3 is 12 residues long. Germline CDR1 LNHDA, CDR2 SQIVND (reference sequence). V dropped 5 bases and J dropped 6 bases, with 10 bases sitting between them.

This clone has just a few counts. V and J are TRBV6-1 and TRBJ1-5; D not certain. Per the germline V gene, CDR1 is MNHNS and CDR2 is SASEGT. Trimming took off 4 bases at V and 7 bases at J, with 8 bases between the two ends. CDR3 length: 12 residues. The CDR3: CASSVVGQPQHF. CDR3 nucleotides: TGTGCCAGCAGTGTAGTGGGGCAGCCCCAGCATTTT.

This clone was found a few times. This sequence joins TRBV14 and TRBJ2-1; D possibly matches TRBD1 or TRBD2 (5 bases each). V was trimmed by 0 bases and J by 4 bases, leaving 13 bases between them. The CDR3 runs 16 residues. Looked up from germline, CDR1 is SGHDN and CDR2 is FVKESK. The CDR3 spells CASSQDWGRLYNEQFF. CDR3 bases: TGTGCCAGCAGCCAAGATTGGGGACGCCTATACAATGAGCAGTTCTTC.

This clone appeared a few times. This chain links TRBV30 with TRBJ2-5; D call uncertain. V was shortened by 2 bases and J by 5 bases, with 9 bases between the two germline ends. Germline assignment: CDR1 GTSNPN and CDR2 SVGIG (reference sequence). The CDR3 covers 12 residues. The CDR3 sequence: CAWSFPTETQYF. Here the CDR3 DNA reads TGTGCCTGGAGTTTCCCCACGGAGACCCAGTACTTC.

The chain joins TRBV28 to TRBJ1-5; weak D call: TRBD1 (5 bases). CDR1 is MDHEN and CDR2 is SYDVKM in the germline V gene. This CDR3 comprises 15 residues. The V gene lost 3 bases and the J gene lost 2 bases, with 11 bases spanning the gap. The CDR3 protein is CASSLLGEGNQPQHF. In DNA, the CDR3 is TGTGCCAGCAGTTTGCTGGGGGAGGGCAATCAGCCCCAGCATTTT.

This clone was recorded a few times. V is TRBV11-2 and J is TRBJ2-4; D possibly matches TRBD1 or TRBD2 (5 bases each). The CDR3 loop spans 12 amino acids. CDR1 and CDR2 (germline): SGHAT, FQNNGV. The V end was cut by 5 bases, the J end by 6 bases, with 8 bases between. In nucleotides, the CDR3 is TGTGCCAGCAGCCGGGACGGAAACATTCAGTACTTC. The encoded protein is CASSRDGNIQYF.

This chain links TRBV5-4 with TRBJ1-1; D uncertain. CDR3 length equals 15 residues. The V gene lost 0 bases and the J gene lost 0 bases, with 9 bases spanning the gap. CDR1 is SGHNT and CDR2 is YYREEE in the germline V gene (reference sequence). CDR3 protein: CASSLGGVMNTEAFF. The CDR3 DNA reads as TGTGCCAGCAGCTTGGGAGGTGTCATGAACACTGAAGCTTTCTTT.

The V call is TRBV4-3, the J call TRBJ1-4; D not certain. From germline, CDR1 is LGHNA and CDR2 YSLEER. Trimming took off 0 bases at V and 4 bases at J, with 6 bases between the two ends. The CDR3 sequence is 14 residues long. The CDR3 DNA follows: TGCGCCAGCAGCCAAGATCAAAGTAATGAAAAACTGTTTTTT. Translation gives CASSQDQSNEKLFF.